The source of this TCR beta chain is a study of blood T cell repertoires in COVID-19. Across the study: Sources were T cells, B-cell-depleted T cells, or PBMCs; the material itself was cDNA or gDNA.

The CDR3 runs to 16 residues. J lost 4 bases, V lost 3 bases, and 7 bases had no gene match. Germline CDR1 SGHKS, CDR2 YYEKEE (reference sequence). The method was immunoSEQ multiplex PCR; TCRdb's version includes in-frame clones alone and lacks a portion of them. The sample includes some 57,000 clones, roughly 92% of them seen just once. V gene TRBV5-5 combines with J gene TRBJ2-2, with 9 bases fitting TRBD2. The source is a human donor in a cohort sampled during active COVID-19. Specimen: peripheral blood. The CDR3 reads CASSSWGLAGTGELFF. DNA for the CDR3: TGTGCCAGCAGCTCCTGGGGACTAGCTGGCACCGGGGAGCTGTTTTTT.